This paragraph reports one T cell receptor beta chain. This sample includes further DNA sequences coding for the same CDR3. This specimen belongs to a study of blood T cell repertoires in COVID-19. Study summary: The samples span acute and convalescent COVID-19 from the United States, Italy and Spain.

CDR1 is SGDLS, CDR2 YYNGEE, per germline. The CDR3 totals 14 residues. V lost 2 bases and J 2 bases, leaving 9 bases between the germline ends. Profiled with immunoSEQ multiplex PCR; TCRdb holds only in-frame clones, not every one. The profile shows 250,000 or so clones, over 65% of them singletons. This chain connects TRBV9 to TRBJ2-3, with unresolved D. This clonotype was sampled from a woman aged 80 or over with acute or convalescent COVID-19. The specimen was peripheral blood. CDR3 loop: CASSVGGYTDTQYF. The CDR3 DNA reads TGTGCCAGCAGCGTCGGCGGATACACAGATACGCAGTATTTT.